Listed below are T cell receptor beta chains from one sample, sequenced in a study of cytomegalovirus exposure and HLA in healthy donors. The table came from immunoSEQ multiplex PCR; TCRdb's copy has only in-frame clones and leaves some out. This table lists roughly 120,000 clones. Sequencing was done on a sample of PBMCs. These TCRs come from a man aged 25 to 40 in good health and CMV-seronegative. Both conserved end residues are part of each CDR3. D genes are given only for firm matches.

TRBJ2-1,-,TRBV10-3,CATMGGGVYNEQFF,TGTGCCACCATGGGCGGAGGGGTCTACAATGAGCAGTTCTTC
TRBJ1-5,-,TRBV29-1,CSVQNRVGQPQHF,TGCAGCGTCCAAAACAGGGTTGGCCAGCCCCAGCATTTT
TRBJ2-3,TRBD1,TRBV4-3,CASSQDSQGATDTQYF,TGCGCCAGCAGCCAAGATTCACAGGGGGCGACAGATACGCAGTATTTT
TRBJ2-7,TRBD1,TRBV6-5,CASRLRDREAYEQYF,TGTGCCAGCAGGCTTCGGGACAGGGAGGCCTACGAGCAGTACTTC
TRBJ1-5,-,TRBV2,CASRGRGQPQHF,TGTGCCAGCAGAGGCAGGGGCCAGCCCCAGCATTTT
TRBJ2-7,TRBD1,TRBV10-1,CASSRGTAYEQYF,TGCGCCAGCAGTCGTGGGACAGCCTACGAGCAGTACTTC
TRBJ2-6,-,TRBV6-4,CASSAAGANVLTF,TGTGCCAGCAGCGCGGCTGGGGCCAACGTCCTGACTTTC
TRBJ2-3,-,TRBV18,CASSEYTDGTDTQYF,TGTGCCAGCTCAGAATACACCGACGGGACAGATACGCAGTATTTT
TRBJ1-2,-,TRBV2,CASSEPAGNYGYTF,TGTGCCAGCAGTGAACCGGCAGGGAACTATGGCTACACCTTC
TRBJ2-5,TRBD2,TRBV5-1,CASSPLPPLAGVEETQYF,TGCGCCAGCAGCCCGCTCCCCCCTTTAGCGGGAGTTGAGGAGACCCAGTACTTC
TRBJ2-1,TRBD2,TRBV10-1,CASGLAGNNEQFF,TGCGCCAGCGGCCTAGCGGGAAACAATGAGCAGTTCTTC
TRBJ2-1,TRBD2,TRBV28,CASSSTFGASGSNEQFF,TGTGCCAGCAGTTCTACCTTCGGGGCTAGCGGTTCCAATGAGCAGTTCTTC
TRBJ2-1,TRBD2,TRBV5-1,CASSFFTSGRAGNEQFF,TGCGCCAGCAGCTTCTTCACTAGCGGGAGGGCCGGGAATGAGCAGTTCTTC
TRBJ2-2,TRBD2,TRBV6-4,CASKPGLASGELFF,TGTGCCAGCAAGCCGGGACTAGCCTCCGGGGAGCTGTTTTTT
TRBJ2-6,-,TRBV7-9,CASRSPPGSSGANVLTF,TGTGCCAGCAGGTCCCCCCCCGGGAGCTCTGGGGCCAACGTCCTGACTTTC
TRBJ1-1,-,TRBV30,CAWGGPQGTEAFF,TGTGCCTGGGGTGGACCCCAGGGGACTGAAGCTTTCTTT
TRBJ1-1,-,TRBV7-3,CASSLRPGTLVNTEAFF,TGTGCCAGCAGCCTAAGACCGGGGACTTTAGTTAACACTGAAGCTTTCTTT
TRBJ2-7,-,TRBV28,CASTLNRGVSYEQYF,TGTGCCAGCACCCTAAATAGGGGTGTCTCCTACGAGCAGTACTTC
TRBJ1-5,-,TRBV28,CASSPINQPQHF,TGTGCCAGCAGTCCCATCAATCAGCCCCAGCATTTT
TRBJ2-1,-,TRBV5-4,CASSSPLGEQFF,TGTGCCAGCAGTTCACCCTTGGGCGAGCAGTTCTTC
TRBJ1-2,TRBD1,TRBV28,CTSGGGNYGYTF,TGTACTTCCGGAGGGGGCAACTATGGCTACACCTTC
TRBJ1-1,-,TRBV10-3,CAISESATEAFF,TGTGCCATCAGTGAGTCGGCAACTGAAGCTTTCTTT
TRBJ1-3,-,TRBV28,CASSSDGLSSGNTIYF,TGTGCCAGCAGTTCTGACGGGTTGAGCTCTGGAAACACCATATATTTT
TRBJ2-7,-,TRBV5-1,CASSLNRAYEQYF,TGCGCCAGCAGCTTAAACAGGGCCTACGAGCAGTACTTC